A single sample is the source of the 12 T cell receptor beta chains below, sequenced in a study of T cells in Graves' hyperthyroidism and ophthalmopathy. TCR beta CDR3 region amplification was performed from RNA transcripts. HTBI primers were employed in a first-round RT-PCR of the TCR CDR3. TCRdb re-called the multiplex PCR reads through MiXCR, storing one row per CDR3 protein. The sample lists about 610,000 distinct CDR3 sequences; roughly 14% were seen once. The specimen sequenced was blood. The receptors derive from a woman aged 40 to 55 with Graves' ophthalmopathy.

This clonotype came up many times. The V gene is TRBV28, the J gene TRBJ2-7; perhaps TRBD1 as D (7 bases). The CDR3 runs to 15 residues. V lost 7 bases and J lost 3, with 19 bases in between. The germline gives CDR1 MDHEN, CDR2 SYDVKM. DNA for the CDR3: TGTGCCAGCAAGGGAACTGCGGGACAGAACTACGAGCAGTACTTC. Amino acids: CASKGTAGQNYEQYF. The full variable domain, its missing parts supplied by reference TRBV28 and TRBJ2-7, is DVKVTQSSRYLVKRTGEKVFLECVQDMDHENMFWYRQDPGLGLRLIYFSYDVKMKEKGDIPEGYSVSREKKERFSLILESASTNQTSMYLCASKGTAGQNYEQYFGPGTRLTVT.

The rearrangement links TRBV6-5 to TRBJ2-5, with D perhaps TRBD1 (6 bases). Between the trimmed V and J ends, which lost 0 bases and 5 bases, there was a span of 13 bases. This CDR3 has 15 residues. The germline CDR1 and CDR2 sequences are MNHEY and SVGAGI. As DNA, the CDR3 is TGTGCCAGCAGTTACTCGCGTTTCCAGGGGGAGACCCAGTACTTC. Its protein is CASSYSRFQGETQYF.

This clonotype was observed at least ten times. This chain uses TRBV7-2 with TRBJ2-5; 7 bases match TRBD2. The CDR3 extends over 16 amino acids. V dropped 1 base and J dropped 4; count of bases not matched to a gene: 9. The germline V gene has CDR1 SGHTA and CDR2 FQGNSA. In DNA form, the CDR3 reads TGTGCCAGCAGCTTAGTATTGGGACTACCCACAGAGACCCAGTACTTC. Translated, it gives CASSLVLGLPTETQYF.

As DNA, the CDR3 is TGTGCCAGCAGTGGGACTAGCCGATACTACGAGCAGTACTTC. Amino acids: CASSGTSRYYEQYF. The chain carries TRBV3-1 and TRBJ2-7, with 9 bases matching TRBD2. The CDR3 runs 14 residues. Per germline, CDR1 LGHDT and CDR2 YNNKEL (reference sequence). V was clipped by 6 bases and J by 3 bases; unmatched bases: 6.

The chain employs TRBV29-1 and TRBJ1-1; 10 bases fit TRBD1. The J segment lost 1 base and the V segment lost 4 bases, leaving 3 bases of the junction unmatched. The CDR3 consists of 14 residues. Germline CDR1 SQVTM, CDR2 ANQGSEA. CDR3 amino acids: CSVGQGASNTEAFF. The CDR3 coding sequence is TGCAGCGTTGGACAGGGGGCTTCGAACACTGAAGCTTTCTTT.

At least ten counts were recorded for this clonotype. The rearrangement links TRBV27 to TRBJ2-5, with D possibly TRBD2 on 5 matching bases. CDR1 is MNHEY and CDR2 is SMNVEV in the germline V gene (reference sequence). The CDR3 length is 17 residues. The V and J ends lost 2 bases and 4 bases respectively, with 20 bases between them. CDR3 nucleotide sequence: TGTGCCAGCAGTTTAGTCTTTGAAGCGGACTGGGGAGAGACCCAGTACTTC. This gives the protein CASSLVFEADWGETQYF.

This clonotype has at least ten counts. The chain carries TRBV18 and TRBJ2-7, with TRBD2 matching 7 bases. Per germline, CDR1 KGHSH and CDR2 LQKENI. The CDR3 consists of 16 residues. V trimming: 2 bases; J trimming: 2 bases; junction bases outside the gene matches: 9. The CDR3: CASSPEVLAAPYEQYF. CDR3 coding DNA: TGTGCCAGCTCACCAGAGGTTCTAGCGGCACCCTACGAGCAGTACTTC.

V gene TRBV2 combines with J gene TRBJ2-4; D is perhaps TRBD1 or TRBD2 (5 bases each). V was cut by 6 bases and J by 6 bases, with 9 bases left in between. Germline CDR1 SNHLY, CDR2 FYNNEI. This CDR3 has 12 residues. Here the CDR3 DNA reads TGTGCCAGCAGGGGGGATGGAAACATTCAGTACTTC. The encoded protein is CASRGDGNIQYF.

In this sample, this clonotype turned up many times. J is TRBJ1-1 and V is TRBV20-1; D ambiguous. Germline CDR1 reads DFQATT; CDR2 reads SNEGSKA (reference sequence). The CDR3 spans 11 residues. V was pared by 3 bases and J by 2 bases, with 4 bases between. The CDR3 DNA is TGCAGTGCTAGTCGAAACACTGAAGCTTTCTTT. Translation gives CSASRNTEAFF.

This clonotype was recorded at least ten times. The chain joins TRBV10-3 to TRBJ2-5, with 9 nucleotides matching TRBD1. The CDR3 has 18 residues. Germline V gene lookup returns CDR1 ENHRY and CDR2 SYGVKD. The V segment lost 0 bases and the J segment 1 base; nucleotides outside the gene matches: 9. The CDR3 sequence is CAISESGETGGIQETQYF. The CDR3 DNA sequence: TGTGCCATCAGTGAGTCGGGGGAAACAGGGGGCATCCAAGAGACCCAGTACTTC.

At least ten counts were recorded for this clonotype. In DNA, the CDR3 is TGTGCCAGCAGTTTAGCGGGAGTTTTAGACACCGGGGAGCTGTTTTTT. Its protein product is CASSLAGVLDTGELFF. The chain couples TRBV6-2 or TRBV6-3 to TRBJ2-2; TRBD2 agrees at 9 bases. CDR3 size: 16 residues. In germline, CDR1 is MNHEY, CDR2 SVGEGT. J gave up 3 bases and V 4 bases, and 6 bases lay outside the gene matches.

This clonotype was recorded at least ten times. The junction departs from germline at one end; a sequencing error may be responsible. The chain recombines TRBV28 with TRBJ1-1, with D possibly being TRBD1 (6 bases). The CDR3 has 14 amino acids. The germline gives CDR1 MDHEN, CDR2 SYDVKM. The CDR3 loop is CASSLGGANTEAFF. DNA for the CDR3: TGTGCCAGTAGTTTGGGGGGGGCCAACACTGAAGCTTTCTTT.